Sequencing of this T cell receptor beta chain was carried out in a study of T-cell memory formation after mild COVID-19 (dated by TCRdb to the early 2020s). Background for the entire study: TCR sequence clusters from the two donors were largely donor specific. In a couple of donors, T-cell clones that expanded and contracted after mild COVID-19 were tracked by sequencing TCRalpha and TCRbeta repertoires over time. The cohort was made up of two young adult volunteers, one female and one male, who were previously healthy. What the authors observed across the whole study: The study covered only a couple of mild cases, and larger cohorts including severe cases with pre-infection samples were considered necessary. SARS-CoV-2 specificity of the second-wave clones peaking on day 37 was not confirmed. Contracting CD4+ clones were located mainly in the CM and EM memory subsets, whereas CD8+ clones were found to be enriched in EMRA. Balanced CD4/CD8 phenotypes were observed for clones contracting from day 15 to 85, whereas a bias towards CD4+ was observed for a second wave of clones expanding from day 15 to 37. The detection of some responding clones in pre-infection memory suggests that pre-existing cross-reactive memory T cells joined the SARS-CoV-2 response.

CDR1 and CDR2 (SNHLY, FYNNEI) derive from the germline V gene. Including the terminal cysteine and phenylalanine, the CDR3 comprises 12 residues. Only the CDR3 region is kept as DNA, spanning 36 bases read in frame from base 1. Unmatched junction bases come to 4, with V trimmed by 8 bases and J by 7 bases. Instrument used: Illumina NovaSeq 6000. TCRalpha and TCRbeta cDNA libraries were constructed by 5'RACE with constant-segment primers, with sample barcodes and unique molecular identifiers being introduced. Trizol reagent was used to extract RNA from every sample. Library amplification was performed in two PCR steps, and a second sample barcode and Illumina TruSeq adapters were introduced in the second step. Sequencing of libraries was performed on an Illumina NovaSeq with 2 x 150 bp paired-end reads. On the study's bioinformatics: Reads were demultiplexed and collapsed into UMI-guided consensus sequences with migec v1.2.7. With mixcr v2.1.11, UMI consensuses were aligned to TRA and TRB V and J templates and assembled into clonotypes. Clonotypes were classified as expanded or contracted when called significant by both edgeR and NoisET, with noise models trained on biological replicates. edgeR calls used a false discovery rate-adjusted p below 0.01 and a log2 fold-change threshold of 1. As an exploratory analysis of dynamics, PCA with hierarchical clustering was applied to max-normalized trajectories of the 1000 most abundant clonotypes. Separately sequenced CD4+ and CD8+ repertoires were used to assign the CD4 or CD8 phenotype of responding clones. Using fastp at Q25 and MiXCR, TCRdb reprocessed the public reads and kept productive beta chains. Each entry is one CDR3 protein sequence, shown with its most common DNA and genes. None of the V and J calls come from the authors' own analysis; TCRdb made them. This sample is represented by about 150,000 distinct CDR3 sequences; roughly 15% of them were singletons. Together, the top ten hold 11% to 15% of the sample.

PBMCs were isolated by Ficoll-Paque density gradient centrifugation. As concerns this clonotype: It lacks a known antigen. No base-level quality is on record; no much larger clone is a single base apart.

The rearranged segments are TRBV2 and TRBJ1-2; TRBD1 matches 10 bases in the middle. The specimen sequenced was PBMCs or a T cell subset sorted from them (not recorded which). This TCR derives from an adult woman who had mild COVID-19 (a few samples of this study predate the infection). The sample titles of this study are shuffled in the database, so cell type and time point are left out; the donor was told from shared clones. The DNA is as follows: TGTGCCAGCCTGACAGGGGGCCGTGGCTACACCTTC. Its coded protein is CASLTGGRGYTF. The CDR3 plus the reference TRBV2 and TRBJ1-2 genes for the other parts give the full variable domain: EPEVTQTPSHQVTQMGQEVILRCVPISNHLYFYWYRQILGQKVEFLVSFYNNEISEKSEIFDDQFSVERPDGSNFTLKIRSTKLEDSAMYFCASLTGGRGYTFGSGTRLTVV.